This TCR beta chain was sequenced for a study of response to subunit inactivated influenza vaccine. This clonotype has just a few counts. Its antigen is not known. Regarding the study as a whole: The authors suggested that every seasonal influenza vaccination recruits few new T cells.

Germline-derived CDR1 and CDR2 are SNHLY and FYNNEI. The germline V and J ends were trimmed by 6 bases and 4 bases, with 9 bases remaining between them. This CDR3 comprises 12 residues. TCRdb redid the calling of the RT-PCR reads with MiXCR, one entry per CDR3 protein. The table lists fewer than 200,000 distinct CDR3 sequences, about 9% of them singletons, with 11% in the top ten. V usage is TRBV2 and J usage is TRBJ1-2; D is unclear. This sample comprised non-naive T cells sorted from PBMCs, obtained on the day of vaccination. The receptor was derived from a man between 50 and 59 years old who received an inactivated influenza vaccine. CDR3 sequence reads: CASRAESYGYTF. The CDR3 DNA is TGTGCCAGCAGGGCCGAGAGCTATGGCTACACCTTC. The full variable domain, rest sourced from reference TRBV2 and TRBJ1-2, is EPEVTQTPSHQVTQMGQEVILRCVPISNHLYFYWYRQILGQKVEFLVSFYNNEISEKSEIFDDQFSVERPDGSNFTLKIRSTKLEDSAMYFCASRAESYGYTFGSGTRLTVV.